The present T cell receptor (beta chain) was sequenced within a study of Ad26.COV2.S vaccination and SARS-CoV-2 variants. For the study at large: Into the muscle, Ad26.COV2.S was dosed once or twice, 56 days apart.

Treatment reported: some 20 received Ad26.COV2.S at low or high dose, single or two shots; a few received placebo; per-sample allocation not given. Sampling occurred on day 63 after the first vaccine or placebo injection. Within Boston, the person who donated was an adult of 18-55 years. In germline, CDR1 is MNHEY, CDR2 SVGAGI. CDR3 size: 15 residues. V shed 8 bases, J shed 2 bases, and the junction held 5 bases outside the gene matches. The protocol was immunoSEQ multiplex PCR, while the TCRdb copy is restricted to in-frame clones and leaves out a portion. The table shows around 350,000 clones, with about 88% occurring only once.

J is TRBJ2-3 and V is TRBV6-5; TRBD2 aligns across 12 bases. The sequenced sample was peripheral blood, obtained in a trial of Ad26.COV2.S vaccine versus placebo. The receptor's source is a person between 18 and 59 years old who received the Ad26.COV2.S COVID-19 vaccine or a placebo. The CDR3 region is CASASGGAVTDTQYF. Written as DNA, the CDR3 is TGTGCCAGCGCTAGCGGGGGGGCCGTCACAGATACGCAGTATTTT.